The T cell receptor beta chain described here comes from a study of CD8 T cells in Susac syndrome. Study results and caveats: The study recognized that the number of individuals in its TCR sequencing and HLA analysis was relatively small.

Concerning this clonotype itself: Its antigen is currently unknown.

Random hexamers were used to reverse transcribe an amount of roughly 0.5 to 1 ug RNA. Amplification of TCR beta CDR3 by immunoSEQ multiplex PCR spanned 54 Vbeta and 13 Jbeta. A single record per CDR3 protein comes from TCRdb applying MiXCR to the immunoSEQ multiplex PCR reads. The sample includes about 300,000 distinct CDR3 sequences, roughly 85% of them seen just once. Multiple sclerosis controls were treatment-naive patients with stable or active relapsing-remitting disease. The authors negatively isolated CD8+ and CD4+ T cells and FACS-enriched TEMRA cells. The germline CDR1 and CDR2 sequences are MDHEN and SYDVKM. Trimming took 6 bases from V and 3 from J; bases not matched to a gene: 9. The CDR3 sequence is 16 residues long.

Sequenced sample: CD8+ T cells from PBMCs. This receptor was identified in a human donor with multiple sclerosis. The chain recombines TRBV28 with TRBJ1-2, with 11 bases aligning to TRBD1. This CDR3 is CASSHPGTGGYYGYTF. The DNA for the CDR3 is TGTGCCAGCAGCCATCCCGGGACAGGGGGATACTATGGCTACACCTTC.